This T cell receptor (beta chain) was found in a study of T cells in Graves' hyperthyroidism and ophthalmopathy. Whole-study findings and limits: Stable hyperthyroidism was separated from ophthalmopathy by a model based on 13 V-J features. Model-based prediction identified ophthalmopathy a median approximately 6.2 months prior to its onset.

Germline V gene lookup returns CDR1 GTSNPN and CDR2 SVGIG (reference sequence). V lost 4 bases to trimming and J lost 5 bases; unmatched junction nucleotides: 10. The CDR3 runs to 14 residues. Using RNA transcripts as the source, TCR beta CDR3 regions were amplified. With the HTBI primer set, the TCR CDR3 went through a first round of RT-PCR. TCRdb re-called the multiplex PCR reads through MiXCR, storing one row per CDR3 protein. The sample includes a few hundred thousand distinct CDR3 sequences, more than 13% of them seen just once. This clonotype was observed many times. Its matching antigen is unknown. The definition of stable Graves' hyperthyroidism was no ophthalmopathy progression within 18 months. Lactation, pregnancy, other autoimmune disease or uncontrolled infection led to exclusion of patients.

The clonotype comes from a young woman with Graves' hyperthyroidism. The chain has TRBV30 and TRBJ1-2; 7 positions agree with TRBD1. Source material: blood. The CDR3 DNA reads as TGTGCCTGGATCCGGGACAGCGGGCCTTATGGCTACACCTTC. This sequence encodes CAWIRDSGPYGYTF. The whole variable domain, remainder taken from reference TRBV30 and TRBJ1-2, is SQTIHQWPATLVQPVGSPLSLECTVEGTSNPNLYWYRQAAGRGLQLLFYSVGIGQISSEVPQNLSASRPQDRQFILSSKKLLLSDSGFYLCAWIRDSGPYGYTFGSGTRLTVV.